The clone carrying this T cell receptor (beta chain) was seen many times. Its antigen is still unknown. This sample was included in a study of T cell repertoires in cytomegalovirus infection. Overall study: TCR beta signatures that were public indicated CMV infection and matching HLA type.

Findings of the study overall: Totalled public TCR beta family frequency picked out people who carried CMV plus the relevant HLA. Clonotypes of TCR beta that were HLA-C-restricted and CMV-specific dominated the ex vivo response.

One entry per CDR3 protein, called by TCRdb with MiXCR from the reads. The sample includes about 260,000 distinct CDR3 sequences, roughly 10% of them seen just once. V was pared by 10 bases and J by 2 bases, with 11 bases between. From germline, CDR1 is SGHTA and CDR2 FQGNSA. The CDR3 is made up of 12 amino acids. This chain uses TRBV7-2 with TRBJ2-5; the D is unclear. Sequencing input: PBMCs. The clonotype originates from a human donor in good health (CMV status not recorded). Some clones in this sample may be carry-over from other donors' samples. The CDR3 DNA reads TGTGCCACCGAAGACCTACAAGAGACCCAGTACTTC. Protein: CATEDLQETQYF. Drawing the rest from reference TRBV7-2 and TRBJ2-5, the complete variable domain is GAGVSQSPSNKVTEKGKDVELRCDPISGHTALYWYRQSLGQGLEFLIYFQGNSAPDKSGLPSDRFSAERTGGSVSTLTIQRTQQEDSAVYLCATEDLQETQYFGPGTRLLVL.